Below, one T cell receptor (beta chain) is given with its context. Its antigen is unknown. Researchers ran the PCR with 60 Vbeta and 13 Jbeta primers. The repertoire was sequenced with immunoSEQ multiplex PCR; TCRdb's copy has only in-frame clones and lacks some. The sample totals 87,000 or so clones. This sample stems from a study of cytomegalovirus exposure and HLA in healthy donors. As for the study in general: From approximately 170 million T cells, an earlier analysis saw approximately 110 million unique TCR beta sequences. Notes on the study in general: Several of the most significant clusters appeared, in a later analysis, to be linked to common viral pathogens.

This TCR was sampled from a man in his forties or fifties in good health and CMV-seropositive. Sequencing was done on a sample of PBMCs.

The CDR3 is CASSLSGQATNEKLFF. For the CDR3, the DNA is TGCGCCAGCAGCCTATCGGGACAGGCAACTAATGAAAAACTGTTTTTT. The chain is built from TRBV4-3 and TRBJ1-4, with 8 positions matching TRBD1. Germline V gene data show CDR1 as LGHNA and CDR2 as YSLEER. The V and J ends lost 4 bases and 0 bases, in that order; junction bases with no gene match: 4. This CDR3 spans 16 amino acids.